This TCR beta chain derives from a study of beta chain features in type 1 diabetes. Study-wide points: The similarity of naive, central memory and Treg TCRB repertoires appeared greater among patients than among healthy donors. Sequencing from cDNA could over-represent high-TCR-expressing cells. Within each of all four CD4+ subsets, Type 1 diabetes patients had TCRB CDR3s that were moderately but significantly shorter.

A CD45RO/CCR7/CD25/CD127/CD95/CD27 panel sorted naive, central memory, regulatory and stem cell-like memory CD4+ cells. With regard to this clone: As yet, its antigen is unknown.

Sequencing targeted expressed TCRB transcripts, as all isolated RNA had been reverse transcribed. Mean read depth for naive, central memory and regulatory T cell samples was 3 million to 4.5 million reads. Sequencing was performed with immunoSEQ multiplex PCR; in TCRdb, only in-frame clones are kept and a portion is missing. The sample lists around 690,000 clones; roughly 12% were seen once. The CDR3 extends over 17 amino acids. Trimming removed 0 bases at V and 7 bases at J, with 21 bases between. From germline, CDR1 is SGHDN and CDR2 FVKESK. Specimen: naive CD4+ T cells from blood. This chain uses TRBV14 with TRBJ1-2, with D possibly matching TRBD1 (6 bases). This TCR was sampled from a man younger than 45 with type 1 diabetes. The CDR3 nucleotides read TGTGCCAGCAGCCAAGATCGCCGTGGCAGGGGTTATGGTGGCTACACCTTC. Translation: CASSQDRRGRGYGGYTF.